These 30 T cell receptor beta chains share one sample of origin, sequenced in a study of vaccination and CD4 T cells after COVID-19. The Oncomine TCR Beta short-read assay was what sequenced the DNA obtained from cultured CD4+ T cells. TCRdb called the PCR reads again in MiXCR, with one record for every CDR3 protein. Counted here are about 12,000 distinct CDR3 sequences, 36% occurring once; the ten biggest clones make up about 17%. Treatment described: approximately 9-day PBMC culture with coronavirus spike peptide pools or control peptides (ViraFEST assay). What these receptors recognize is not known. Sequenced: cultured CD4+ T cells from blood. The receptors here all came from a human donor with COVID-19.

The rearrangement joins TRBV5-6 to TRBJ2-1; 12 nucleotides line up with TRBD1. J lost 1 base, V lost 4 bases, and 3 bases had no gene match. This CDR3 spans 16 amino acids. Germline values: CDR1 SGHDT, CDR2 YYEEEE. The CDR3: CASSGTGGQSYNEQFF. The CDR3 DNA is TGTGCCAGCAGCGGGACAGGGGGCCAGTCCTACAATGAGCAGTTCTTC.

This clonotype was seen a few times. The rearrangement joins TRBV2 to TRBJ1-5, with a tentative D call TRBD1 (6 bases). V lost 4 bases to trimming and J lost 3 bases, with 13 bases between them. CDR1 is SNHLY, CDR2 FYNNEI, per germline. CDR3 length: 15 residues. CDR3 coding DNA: TGTGCCAGCAGTGCGTTACAGGGTACCAATCAGCCCCAGCATTTT. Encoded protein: CASSALQGTNQPQHF.

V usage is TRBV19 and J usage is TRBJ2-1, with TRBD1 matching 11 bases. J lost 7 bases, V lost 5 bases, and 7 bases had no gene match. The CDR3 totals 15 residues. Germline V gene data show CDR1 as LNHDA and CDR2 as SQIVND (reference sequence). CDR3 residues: CASSQGQGAWNEQFF. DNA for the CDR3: TGTGCCAGTAGTCAAGGACAGGGGGCTTGGAATGAGCAGTTCTTC.

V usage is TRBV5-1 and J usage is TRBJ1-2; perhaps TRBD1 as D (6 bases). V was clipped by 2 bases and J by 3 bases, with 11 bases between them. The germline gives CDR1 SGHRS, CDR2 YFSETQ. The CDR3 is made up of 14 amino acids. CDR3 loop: CASSFGGADYGYTF. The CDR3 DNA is TGCGCCAGCAGCTTTGGGGGCGCGGACTATGGCTACACCTTC.

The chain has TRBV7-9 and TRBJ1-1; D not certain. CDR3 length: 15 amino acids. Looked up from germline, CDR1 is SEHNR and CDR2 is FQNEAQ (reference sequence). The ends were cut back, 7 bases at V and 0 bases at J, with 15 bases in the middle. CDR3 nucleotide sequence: TGTGCCAGCAAGGGTCTACAACACATGAACACTGAAGCTTTCTTT. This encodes CASKGLQHMNTEAFF.

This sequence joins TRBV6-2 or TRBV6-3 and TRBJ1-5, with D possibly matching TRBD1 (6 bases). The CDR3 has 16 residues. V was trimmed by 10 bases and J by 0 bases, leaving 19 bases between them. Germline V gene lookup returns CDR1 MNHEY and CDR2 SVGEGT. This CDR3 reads CANSSARGYSNQPQHF. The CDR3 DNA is TGTGCCAACAGCTCCGCCAGGGGTTATAGCAATCAGCCCCAGCATTTT.

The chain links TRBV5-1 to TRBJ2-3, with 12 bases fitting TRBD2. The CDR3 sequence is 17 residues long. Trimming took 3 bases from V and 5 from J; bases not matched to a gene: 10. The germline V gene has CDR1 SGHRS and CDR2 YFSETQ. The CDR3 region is CASSSDGTSGFGDTQYF. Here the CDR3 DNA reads TGCGCCAGCAGCTCCGACGGGACTAGCGGGTTCGGAGATACGCAGTATTTT.

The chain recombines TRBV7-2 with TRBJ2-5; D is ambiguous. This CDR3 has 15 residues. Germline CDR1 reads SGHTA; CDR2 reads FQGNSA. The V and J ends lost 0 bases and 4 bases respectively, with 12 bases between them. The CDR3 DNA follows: TGTGCCAGCAGCTTAGCGTGGGCGCGGATAGAGACCCAGTACTTC. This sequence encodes CASSLAWARIETQYF.

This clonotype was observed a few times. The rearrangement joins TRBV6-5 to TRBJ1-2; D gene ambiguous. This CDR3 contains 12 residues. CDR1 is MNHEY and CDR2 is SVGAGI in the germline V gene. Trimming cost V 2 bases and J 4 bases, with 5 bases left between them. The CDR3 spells CASSYQGYGYTF. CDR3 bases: TGTGCCAGCAGTTACCAAGGCTATGGCTACACCTTC.

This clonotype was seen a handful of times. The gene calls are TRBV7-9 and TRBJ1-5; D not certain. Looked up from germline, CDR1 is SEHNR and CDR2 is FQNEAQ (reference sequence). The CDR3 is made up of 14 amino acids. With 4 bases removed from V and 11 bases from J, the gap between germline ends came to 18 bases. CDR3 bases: TGTGCCAGCAGCTCATCCCCCGGTTCCGCTACCCAGCATTTT. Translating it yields CASSSSPGSATQHF.

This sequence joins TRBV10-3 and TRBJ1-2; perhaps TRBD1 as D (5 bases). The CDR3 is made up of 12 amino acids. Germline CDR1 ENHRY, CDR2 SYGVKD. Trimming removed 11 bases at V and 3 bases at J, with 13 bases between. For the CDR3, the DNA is TGTGCCTCCGGACATGGAGACTATGGCTACACCTTC. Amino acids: CASGHGDYGYTF.

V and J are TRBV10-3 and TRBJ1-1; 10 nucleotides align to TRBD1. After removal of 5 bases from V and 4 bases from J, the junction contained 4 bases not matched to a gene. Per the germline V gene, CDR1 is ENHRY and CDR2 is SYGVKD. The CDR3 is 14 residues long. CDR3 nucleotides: TGTGCCATCAGTTGGGACAGGGGTGGCACTGAAGCTTTCTTT. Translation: CAISWDRGGTEAFF.

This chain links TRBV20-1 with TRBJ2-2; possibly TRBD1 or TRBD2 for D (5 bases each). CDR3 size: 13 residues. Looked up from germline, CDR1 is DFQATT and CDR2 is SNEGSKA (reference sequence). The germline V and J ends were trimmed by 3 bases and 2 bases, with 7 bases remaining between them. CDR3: CSARGENTGELFF. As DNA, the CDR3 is TGCAGTGCTAGGGGGGAAAACACCGGGGAGCTGTTTTTT.

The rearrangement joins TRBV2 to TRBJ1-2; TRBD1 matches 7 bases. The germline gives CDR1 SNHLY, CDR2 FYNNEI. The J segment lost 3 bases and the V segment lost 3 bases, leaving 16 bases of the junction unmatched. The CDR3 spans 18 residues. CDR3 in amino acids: CASSERGGPGGLDYGYTF. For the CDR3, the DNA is TGTGCCAGCAGTGAGAGGGGGGGGCCAGGGGGTTTGGACTATGGCTACACCTTC. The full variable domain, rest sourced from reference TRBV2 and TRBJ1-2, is EPEVTQTPSHQVTQMGQEVILRCVPISNHLYFYWYRQILGQKVEFLVSFYNNEISEKSEIFDDQFSVERPDGSNFTLKIRSTKLEDSAMYFCASSERGGPGGLDYGYTFGSGTRLTVV.

The CDR3 spells CASSISGDYNEQFF. DNA for the CDR3: TGCGCCAGCAGCATTAGCGGGGACTACAATGAGCAGTTCTTC. The V and J genes are TRBV5-1 and TRBJ2-1; 8 nucleotides align to TRBD2. Germline values: CDR1 SGHRS, CDR2 YFSETQ. With 4 bases clipped from V and 3 bases from J, the junction kept 3 bases outside the gene matches. This CDR3 region has 14 residues.

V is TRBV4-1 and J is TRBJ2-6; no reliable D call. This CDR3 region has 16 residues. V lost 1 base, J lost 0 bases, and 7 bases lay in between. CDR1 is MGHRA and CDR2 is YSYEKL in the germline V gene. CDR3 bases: TGCGCCAGCAGCCAAGGGCCGGCCTCTGGGGCCAACGTCCTGACTTTC. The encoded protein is CASSQGPASGANVLTF.

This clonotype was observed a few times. CDR3 protein: CASIPGLAGEKETQYF. DNA for the CDR3: TGTGCCAGCATCCCGGGACTAGCGGGGGAGAAAGAGACCCAGTACTTC. The chain couples TRBV12-3 or TRBV12-4 to TRBJ2-5, with 14 positions matching TRBD2. V dropped 7 bases and J dropped 3; count of bases not matched to a gene: 7. The CDR3 contains 16 residues.

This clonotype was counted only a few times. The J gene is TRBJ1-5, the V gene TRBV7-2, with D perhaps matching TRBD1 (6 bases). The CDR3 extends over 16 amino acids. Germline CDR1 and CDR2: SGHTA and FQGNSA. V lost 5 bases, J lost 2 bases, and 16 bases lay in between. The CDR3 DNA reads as TGTGCCAGCAGCCCCTTGGGGGGCAGGGGCAATCAGCCCCAGCATTTT. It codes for CASSPLGGRGNQPQHF.

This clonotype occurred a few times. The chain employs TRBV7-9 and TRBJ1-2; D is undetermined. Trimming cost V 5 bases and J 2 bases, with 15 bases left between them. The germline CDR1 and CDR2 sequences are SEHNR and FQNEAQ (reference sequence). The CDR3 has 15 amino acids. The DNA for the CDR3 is TGTGCCAGCAGCCCCAACCTACAGACCAACTATGGCTACACCTTC. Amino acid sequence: CASSPNLQTNYGYTF.

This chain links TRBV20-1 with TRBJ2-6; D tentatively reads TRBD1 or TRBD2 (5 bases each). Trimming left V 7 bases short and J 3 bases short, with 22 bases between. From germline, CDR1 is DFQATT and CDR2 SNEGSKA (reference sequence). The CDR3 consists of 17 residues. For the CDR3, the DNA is TGCAGTGTTATCTCCGGGACGGACCCTCTTGGGGCCAACGTCCTGACTTTC. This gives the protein CSVISGTDPLGANVLTF.

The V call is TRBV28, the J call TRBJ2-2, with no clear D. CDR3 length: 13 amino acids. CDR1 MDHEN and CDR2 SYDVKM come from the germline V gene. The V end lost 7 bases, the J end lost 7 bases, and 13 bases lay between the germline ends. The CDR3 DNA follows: TGTGCCAGCAACCGAGGAGTAGGCGGGGAGCTGTTTTTT. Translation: CASNRGVGGELFF.

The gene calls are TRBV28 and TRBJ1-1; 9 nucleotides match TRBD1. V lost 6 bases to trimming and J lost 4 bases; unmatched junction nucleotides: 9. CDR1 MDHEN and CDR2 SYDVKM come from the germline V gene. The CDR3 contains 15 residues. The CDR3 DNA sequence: TGTGCCAGCAGCCCTCCCGACAGGGGGACCACTGAAGCTTTCTTT. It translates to CASSPPDRGTTEAFF.

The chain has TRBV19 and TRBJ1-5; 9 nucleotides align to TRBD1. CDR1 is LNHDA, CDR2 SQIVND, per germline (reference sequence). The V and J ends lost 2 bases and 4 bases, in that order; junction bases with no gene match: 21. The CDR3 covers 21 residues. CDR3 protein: CASSILVDGQGLMALNQPQHF. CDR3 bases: TGTGCCAGTAGTATATTGGTTGACGGACAGGGGCTAATGGCCCTGAATCAGCCCCAGCATTTT.

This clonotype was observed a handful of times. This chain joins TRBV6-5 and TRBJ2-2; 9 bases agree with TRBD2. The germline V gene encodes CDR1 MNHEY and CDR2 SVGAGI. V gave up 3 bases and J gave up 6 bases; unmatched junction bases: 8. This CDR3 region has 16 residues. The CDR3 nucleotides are TGTGCCAGCAGTTATTACTCGCGGGGGGGACCCGGGGAGCTGTTTTTT. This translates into CASSYYSRGGPGELFF.

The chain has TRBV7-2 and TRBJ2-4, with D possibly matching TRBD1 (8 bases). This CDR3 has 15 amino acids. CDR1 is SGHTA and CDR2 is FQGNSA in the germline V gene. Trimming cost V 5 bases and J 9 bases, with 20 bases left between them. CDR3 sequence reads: CASSTGGVRGSIQYF. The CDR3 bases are TGTGCCAGCAGCACAGGGGGGGTGCGGGGGAGCATTCAGTACTTC.

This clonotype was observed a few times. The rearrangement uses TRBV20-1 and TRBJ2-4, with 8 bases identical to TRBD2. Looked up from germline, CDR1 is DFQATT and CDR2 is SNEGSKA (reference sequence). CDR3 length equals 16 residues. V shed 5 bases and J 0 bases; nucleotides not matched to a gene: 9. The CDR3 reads CSAPLSGGIAKNIQYF. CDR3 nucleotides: TGCAGTGCTCCCCTGAGCGGGGGTATAGCCAAAAACATTCAGTACTTC.

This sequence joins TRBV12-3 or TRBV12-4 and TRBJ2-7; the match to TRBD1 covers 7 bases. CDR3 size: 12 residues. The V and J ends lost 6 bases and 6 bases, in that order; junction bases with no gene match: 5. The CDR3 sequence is CASRYRGPEQYF. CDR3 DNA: TGTGCCAGCAGGTATAGGGGGCCCGAGCAGTACTTC.

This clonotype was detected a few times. The CDR3 protein is CATKGPEGGGLNIPPHTNEQFF. The DNA of the CDR3 is TGTGCTACAAAAGGGCCCGAAGGGGGGGGGTTAAATATTCCACCTCACACCAATGAGCAGTTCTTC. The chain is built from TRBV10-3 and TRBJ2-1; D possibly corresponds to TRBD2 (7 bases). Germline lookup yields CDR1 ENHRY and CDR2 SYGVKD. This CDR3 spans 22 amino acids.

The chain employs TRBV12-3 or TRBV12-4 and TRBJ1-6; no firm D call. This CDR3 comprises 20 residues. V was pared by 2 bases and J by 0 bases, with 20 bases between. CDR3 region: CASSLFGVAGSGSYNSPLHF. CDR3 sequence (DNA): TGTGCCAGCAGTTTATTTGGGGTTGCAGGATCGGGCTCCTATAATTCACCCCTCCACTTT.

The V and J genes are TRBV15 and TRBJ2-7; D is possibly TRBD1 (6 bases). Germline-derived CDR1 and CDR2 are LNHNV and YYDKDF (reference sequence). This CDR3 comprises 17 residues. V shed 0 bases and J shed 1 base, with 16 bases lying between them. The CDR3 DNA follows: TGTGCCACCAGCAGAGATTTTTCCCTAACAGGGTCCTACGAGCAGTACTTC. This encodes CATSRDFSLTGSYEQYF.